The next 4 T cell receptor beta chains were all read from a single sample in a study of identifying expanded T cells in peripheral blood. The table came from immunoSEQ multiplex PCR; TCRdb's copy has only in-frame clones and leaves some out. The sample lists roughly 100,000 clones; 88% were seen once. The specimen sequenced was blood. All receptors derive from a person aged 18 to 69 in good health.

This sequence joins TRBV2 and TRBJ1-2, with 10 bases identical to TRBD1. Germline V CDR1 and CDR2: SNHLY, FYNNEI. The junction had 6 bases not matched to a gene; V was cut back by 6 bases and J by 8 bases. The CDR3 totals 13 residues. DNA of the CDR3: TGTGCCAGCAGCCGGGACAGGGGTGAAGGCTACACCTTC. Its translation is CASSRDRGEGYTF.

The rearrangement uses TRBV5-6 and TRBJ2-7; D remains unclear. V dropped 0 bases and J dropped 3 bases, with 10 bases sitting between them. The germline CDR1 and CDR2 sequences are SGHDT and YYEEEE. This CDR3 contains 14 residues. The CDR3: CASSLGWPYYEQYF. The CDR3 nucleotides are TGTGCCAGCAGCTTGGGTTGGCCCTACTACGAGCAGTACTTC.

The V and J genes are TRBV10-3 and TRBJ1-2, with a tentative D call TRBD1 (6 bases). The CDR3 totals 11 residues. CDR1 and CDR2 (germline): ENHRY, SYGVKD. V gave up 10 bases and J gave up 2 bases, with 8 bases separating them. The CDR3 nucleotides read TGTGCCAGTCAGGGGAACTATGGCTACACCTTC. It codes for CASQGNYGYTF.

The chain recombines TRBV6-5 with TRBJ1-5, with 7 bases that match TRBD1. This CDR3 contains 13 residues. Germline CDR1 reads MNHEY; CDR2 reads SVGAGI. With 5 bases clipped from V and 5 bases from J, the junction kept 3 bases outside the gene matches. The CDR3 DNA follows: TGTGCCAGCAGTAGACAGGGAGATCAGCCCCAGCATTTT. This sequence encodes CASSRQGDQPQHF.